This TCR beta chain was captured by sequencing in a study of blood T cell repertoires in COVID-19. Study-level background: Collection of acute and convalescent COVID-19 samples took place in the United States, Italy and Spain. T cells, B-cell-depleted T cells, or PBMCs provided the cDNA or gDNA that served as material.

Assay used: immunoSEQ multiplex PCR; TCRdb lists only in-frame clones, some missing. In the table there are more than 200,000 clones, 70% to 90% of which are singletons. Trimming pared 0 bases from V and 4 bases from J, leaving 8 bases between. Germline-derived CDR1 and CDR2 are SGHNT and YYREEE (reference sequence). The CDR3 is 14 residues long. The sequencing input was peripheral blood. This clonotype was sampled from an elderly man with acute or convalescent COVID-19. This rearrangement joins TRBV5-4 to TRBJ2-1; D not certain. Here the CDR3 reads CASSLVANYNEQFF. Here the CDR3 DNA reads TGTGCCAGCAGCTTGGTTGCGAATTACAATGAGCAGTTCTTC.